This T cell receptor beta chain was obtained from a study of T cells in localized non-small cell lung cancer. Only in-frame clones appear in the TCRdb table, and some are missing; sequencing was by immunoSEQ multiplex PCR. The data show over a thousand clones, around 30% seen once. This clone was counted a few times. CDR3 length: 14 residues. CDR1 and CDR2 (germline): SGHNT, YENEEA. With V trimmed by 4 bases and J by 4 bases, 5 bases remained unmatched. The chain combines TRBV11-3 with TRBJ1-1, with 8 bases fitting TRBD1. This TCR came from a man between 40 and 70 years old with stage I squamous cell lung carcinoma. The specimen was normal lung tissue next to the tumor, collected before any cancer treatment. The chain's CDR3 is CASSWAGQATEAFF. In DNA, the CDR3 is TGTGCCAGCAGCTGGGCGGGACAGGCCACTGAAGCTTTCTTT.